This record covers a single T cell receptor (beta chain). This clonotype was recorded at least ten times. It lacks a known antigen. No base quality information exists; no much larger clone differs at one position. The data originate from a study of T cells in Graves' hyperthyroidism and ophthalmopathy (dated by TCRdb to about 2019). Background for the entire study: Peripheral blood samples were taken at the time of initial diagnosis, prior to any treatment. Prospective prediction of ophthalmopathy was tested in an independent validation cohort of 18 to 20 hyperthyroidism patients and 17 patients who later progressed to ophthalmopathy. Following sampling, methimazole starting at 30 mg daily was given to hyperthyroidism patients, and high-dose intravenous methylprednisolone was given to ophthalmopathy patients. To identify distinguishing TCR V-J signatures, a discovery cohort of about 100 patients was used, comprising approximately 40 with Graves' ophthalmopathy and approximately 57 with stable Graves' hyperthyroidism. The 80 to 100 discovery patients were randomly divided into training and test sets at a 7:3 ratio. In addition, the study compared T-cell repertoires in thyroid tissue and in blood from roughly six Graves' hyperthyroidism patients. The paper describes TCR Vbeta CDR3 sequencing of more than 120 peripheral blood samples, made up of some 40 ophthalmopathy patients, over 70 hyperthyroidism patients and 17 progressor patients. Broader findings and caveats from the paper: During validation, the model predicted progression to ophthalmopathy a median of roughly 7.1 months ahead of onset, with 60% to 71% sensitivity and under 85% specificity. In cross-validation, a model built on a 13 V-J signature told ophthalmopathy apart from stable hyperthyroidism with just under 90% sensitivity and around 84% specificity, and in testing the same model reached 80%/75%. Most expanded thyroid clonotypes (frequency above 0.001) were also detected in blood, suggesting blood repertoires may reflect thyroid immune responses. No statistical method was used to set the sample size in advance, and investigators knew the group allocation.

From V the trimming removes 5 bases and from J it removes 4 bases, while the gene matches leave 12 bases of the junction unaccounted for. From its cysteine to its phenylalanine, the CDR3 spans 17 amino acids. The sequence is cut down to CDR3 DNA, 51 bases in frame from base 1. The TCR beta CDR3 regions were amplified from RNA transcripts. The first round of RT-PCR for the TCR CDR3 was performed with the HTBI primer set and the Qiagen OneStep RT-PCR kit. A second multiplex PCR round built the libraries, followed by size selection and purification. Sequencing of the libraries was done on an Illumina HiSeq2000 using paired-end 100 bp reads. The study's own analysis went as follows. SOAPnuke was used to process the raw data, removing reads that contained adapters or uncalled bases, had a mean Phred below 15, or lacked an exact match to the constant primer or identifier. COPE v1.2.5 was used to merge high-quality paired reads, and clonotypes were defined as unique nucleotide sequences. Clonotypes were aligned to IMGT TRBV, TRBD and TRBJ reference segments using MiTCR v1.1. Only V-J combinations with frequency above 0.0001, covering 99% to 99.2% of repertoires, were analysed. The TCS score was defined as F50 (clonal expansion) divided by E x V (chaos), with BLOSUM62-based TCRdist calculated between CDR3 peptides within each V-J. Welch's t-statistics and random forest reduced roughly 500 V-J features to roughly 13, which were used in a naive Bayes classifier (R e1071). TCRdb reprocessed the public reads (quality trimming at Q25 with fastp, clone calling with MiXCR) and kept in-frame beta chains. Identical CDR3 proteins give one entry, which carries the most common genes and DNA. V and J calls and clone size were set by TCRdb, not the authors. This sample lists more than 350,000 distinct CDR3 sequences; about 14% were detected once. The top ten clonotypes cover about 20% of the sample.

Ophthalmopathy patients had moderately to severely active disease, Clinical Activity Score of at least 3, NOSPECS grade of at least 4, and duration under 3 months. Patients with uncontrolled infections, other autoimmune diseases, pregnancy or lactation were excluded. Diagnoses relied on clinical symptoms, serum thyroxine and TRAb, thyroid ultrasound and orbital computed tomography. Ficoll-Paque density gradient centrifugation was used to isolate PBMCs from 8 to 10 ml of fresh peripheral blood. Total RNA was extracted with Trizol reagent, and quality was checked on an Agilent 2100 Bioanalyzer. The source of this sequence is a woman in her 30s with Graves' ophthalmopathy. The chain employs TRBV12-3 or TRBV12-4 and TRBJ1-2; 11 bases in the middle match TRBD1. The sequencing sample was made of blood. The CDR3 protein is CASSRWTGGASGYGYTF. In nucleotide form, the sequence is TGTGCCAGCAGTCGATGGACAGGGGGCGCTTCCGGCTATGGCTACACCTTC.